This T cell receptor (beta chain) was observed in a study of cytomegalovirus exposure and HLA in healthy donors. Broader study findings: Presence/absence analysis assumed near-uniform sequencing depth across donors. CMV serostatus was the sole immune exposure data available.

V was pared by 2 bases and J by 4 bases, with 8 bases between. Looked up from germline, CDR1 is MNHEY and CDR2 is SVGAGI. This CDR3 contains 14 residues. As concerns this clone: Its antigen is unknown.

PCR used 60 Vbeta primers and 13 Jbeta primers. Repertoires were generated with immunoSEQ multiplex PCR, while TCRdb's copy carries only in-frame clones and drops some. The sample shows 200,000 to 250,000 clones, around 80% of them seen only once. This clonotype was obtained from a girl aged 2 to 10 in good health and CMV-seronegative. The sequenced sample consisted of PBMCs. The rearrangement uses TRBV6-5 and TRBJ2-2, with unresolved D. Here the CDR3 reads CASSYHAGTGELFF. The DNA of the CDR3 is TGTGCCAGCAGTTACCACGCCGGCACCGGGGAGCTGTTTTTT.